Sequencing of this T cell receptor (beta chain) was carried out in a study of CD8 T cells in ankylosing spondylitis. The CDR3 spans 13 residues. The V and J ends lost 2 bases and 11 bases respectively, with 15 bases between them. Study-wide results and caveats: Eight highly homologous variants formed a TCR beta motif that appeared characteristic of ankylosing spondylitis blood.

Concerning this clonotype: Its antigen is unidentified.

From the 5' RACE reads, TCRdb called clonotypes with MiXCR, one entry per CDR3 protein. The sample consists of about 800,000 distinct CDR3 sequences, 12% of them appearing once. Input material: blood, either unsorted or a sorted T cell fraction (not recorded which). The V and J genes are TRBV12-3 or TRBV12-4 and TRBJ1-1; D gene uncertain. This clonotype was sampled from a male donor with ankylosing spondylitis. Written as DNA, the CDR3 is TGTGCCAGCAGTTTAACCCTCCCCCGTGGCGCTTTCTTT. Amino acids: CASSLTLPRGAFF.